Below, 21 T cell receptor beta chains from the same sample are listed, as sequenced in a study of T cells in Graves' hyperthyroidism and ophthalmopathy. TCR beta CDR3 regions were amplified from RNA transcripts. The study used the HTBI primer set for a first-round RT-PCR of the TCR CDR3. In TCRdb, the multiplex PCR reads were re-called with MiXCR into one record per CDR3 protein. The table includes 95,000 to 110,000 distinct CDR3 sequences, over 45% detected once. Material: blood. The receptors here all came from a man aged 35-49 years with Graves' hyperthyroidism.

In its sample, this clonotype was seen once. The CDR3 does not end in the conserved phenylalanine or tryptophan, so this is likely a read error. The chain has TRBV20-1 and TRBJ2-7; 11 nucleotides line up with TRBD2. Germline trimming cut 3 bases from V and 6 bases from J; bases unmatched to any gene: 7. The CDR3 extends over 14 amino acids. In germline, CDR1 is DFQATT, CDR2 SNEGSKA (reference sequence). The CDR3 bases are TGCAGTGCTAGTTTAGCGGGAGGGATCTGCGAGCAGTACTCC. Encoded protein: CSASLAGGICEQYS.

This clonotype was observed a handful of times. The chain has TRBV28 and TRBJ1-1; 7 nucleotides align to TRBD1. The CDR3 sequence is 12 residues long. Per germline, CDR1 MDHEN and CDR2 SYDVKM. Trimming removed 7 bases from V and 4 bases from J; junction bases left unmatched: 3. CDR3 bases: TGTGCCAGCACCGGGGACAGCACTGAAGCTTTCTTT. It translates to CASTGDSTEAFF.

The chain couples TRBV12-5 to TRBJ2-7, with TRBD1 identical over 9 bases. Unmatched junction bases numbered 2, after V lost 5 bases and J lost 9 bases. Germline values: CDR1 LGHNT, CDR2 FRNRAP. This CDR3 is built from 11 residues. CDR3 DNA sequence: TGTGCTAGTGGTCCGGGACAGGGGCAGTACTTC. Its translation is CASGPGQGQYF.

Comment on this clonotype: At one end the junction does not follow the germline gene, possibly because of a read error. The chain combines TRBV7-9 with TRBJ2-2, with D perhaps TRBD2 (5 bases). Germline V CDR1 and CDR2: SEHNR, FQNEAQ (reference sequence). The CDR3 has 15 residues. CDR3 loop: CASSLLDFSTGELLF. The DNA of the CDR3 is TGTGCCAGCAGCCTTTTGGACTTTTCCACCGGGGAGCTGCTTTTT.

In the case of this clonotype: A read error is likely, as this CDR3 ends without the conserved phenylalanine or tryptophan. The limits of the CDR3 on the DNA are not certain, so only TCRdb's listed CDR3 is given. The rearrangement uses TRBV9 and TRBJ2-5; the table's D call, TRBD2, has no DNA check behind it. Germline V gene sequence: CDR1 SGDLS, CDR2 YYNGEE. The CDR3 comprises 8 residues, both ends counted. The CDR3: CASSVASG.

J is TRBJ2-1 and V is TRBV12-3 or TRBV12-4; a possible D gene is TRBD1 (5 bases). V was pared by 6 bases and J by 10 bases, with 10 bases between. The CDR3 loop spans 11 amino acids. CDR3 sequence (DNA): TGTGCCAGCAGCCCGAGACAGGAGCAGTTCTTC. Translation: CASSPRQEQFF.

In regard to this clonotype: This may be a read error, as it is one base from a much larger clone. This chain uses TRBV6-2 or TRBV6-3 with TRBJ2-3; no clear D gene. The V gene lost 3 bases and the J gene lost 5 bases, with 12 bases spanning the gap. CDR3 length equals 14 residues. Looked up from germline, CDR1 is MNHEY and CDR2 is SVGEGT. CDR3 coding DNA: TGTGCCAGCAGTTATGGCGCCTTGGGAGATACGCAGTATTTT. This sequence encodes CASSYGALGDTQYF.

The V gene is TRBV3-1, the J gene TRBJ2-1; TRBD2 might be the D (6 bases). Germline values: CDR1 LGHDT, CDR2 YNNKEL (reference sequence). The CDR3 is made up of 14 amino acids. V was shortened by 1 base and J by 7 bases, with 11 bases between the two germline ends. The CDR3 region is CASSQGRGKNEQFF. For the CDR3, the DNA is TGTGCCAGCAGCCAAGGCCGGGGGAAGAATGAGCAGTTCTTC.

This chain joins TRBV5-1 and TRBJ1-1, with D possibly matching TRBD1 (6 bases). V shed 5 bases and J shed 3 bases, with 8 bases lying between them. CDR1 is SGHRS, CDR2 YFSETQ, per germline. This CDR3 contains 12 residues. CDR3 sequence (DNA): TGCGCCAGCAGGGAGGGGGACACTGAAGCTTTCTTT. It is translated as CASREGDTEAFF.

The V and J genes are TRBV15 and TRBJ1-1, with a possible D match to TRBD1 (5 bases). V was trimmed by 0 bases and J by 14 bases, leaving 19 bases between them. From germline, CDR1 is LNHNV and CDR2 YYDKDF (reference sequence). This CDR3 is 14 amino acids long. The CDR3 DNA sequence: TGTGCCACCAGCAGAGATTTGACAGACACTGGAGCCTTCTTT. The encoded protein is CATSRDLTDTGAFF.

The genes are TRBV2 and TRBJ2-1; 11 nucleotides match TRBD2. The CDR3 is made up of 16 amino acids. V was pared by 4 bases and J by 3 bases, with 5 bases of the junction left unmatched. In germline, CDR1 is SNHLY, CDR2 FYNNEI. CDR3 region: CASSASGTSGYNEQFF. DNA of the CDR3: TGTGCCAGCAGTGCCTCCGGGACTAGCGGCTACAATGAGCAGTTCTTC.

With respect to this clonotype: It is likely a read error, because the conserved phenylalanine at the end of the CDR3 is missing. The DNA is left out, because the CDR3 cannot be placed on it with certainty; the CDR3 is given as TCRdb lists it. The genes are TRBV6-6 and TRBJ1-3. Germline assignment: CDR1 MNHNY and CDR2 SVGAGI (reference sequence). The CDR3 is made up of 8 amino acids, end residues included. CDR3 loop: CASSRLVA.

This clonotype was seen many times. This sequence joins TRBV20-1 and TRBJ2-1; D may be TRBD2 (6 bases). Trimming took off 5 bases at V and 0 bases at J, with 14 bases between the two ends. CDR3 length equals 15 residues. The germline CDR1 and CDR2 sequences are DFQATT and SNEGSKA (reference sequence). The CDR3 DNA is TGCAGTGCTGCCACCCGGGACTCCTCCTACAATGAGCAGTTCTTC. This sequence encodes CSAATRDSSYNEQFF.

This clonotype was seen ten or more times. V and J are TRBV7-6 and TRBJ1-4; 8 bases fit TRBD1. This CDR3 is built from 17 residues. Germline-derived CDR1 and CDR2 are SGHVS and FNYEAQ. V was clipped by 5 bases and J by 7 bases; unmatched bases: 15. The CDR3 is CASSPRTGKEGGEKLFF. The CDR3 nucleotides read TGTGCCAGCAGCCCGAGGACAGGGAAAGAGGGGGGTGAAAAACTGTTTTTT.

Points on this clonotype: Without the conserved terminal phenylalanine or tryptophan, this CDR3 likely stems from a read error. The V and J genes are TRBV5-1 and TRBJ2-5; tentative D call: TRBD1 (7 bases). CDR1 is SGHRS and CDR2 is YFSETQ in the germline V gene. The CDR3 loop spans 16 amino acids. V gave up 4 bases and J gave up 5 bases, with 21 bases separating them. The CDR3 reads CASSPRPQGGGETQYV. In DNA form, the CDR3 reads TGCGCCAGCAGCCCCCGCCCGCAGGGGGGCGGGGAGACCCAGTACGTC.

The V gene is TRBV19, the J gene TRBJ2-5; D might be TRBD1 or TRBD2, each matching 6 bases. The CDR3 is 18 amino acids. Per germline, CDR1 LNHDA and CDR2 SQIVND (reference sequence). The V end was cut by 6 bases, the J end by 5 bases, with 28 bases between. The CDR3 DNA sequence: TGTGCCAGTAGAGAGACTTTGGGGGGCCTTAGGTTAGGGGAGACCCAGTACTTC. It yields the protein CASRETLGGLRLGETQYF.

This clonotype was seen more than once but under ten times. CDR3 sequence reads: CASRNRQSNEAFF. CDR3 sequence (DNA): TGTGCCAGCAGAAACCGACAGTCAAATGAAGCTTTCTTT. The rearrangement uses TRBV2 and TRBJ1-1; D perhaps matches TRBD1 (5 bases). With 6 bases removed from V and 7 bases from J, the gap between germline ends came to 15 bases. The V gene's germline CDR1 is SNHLY and CDR2 FYNNEI. The CDR3 contains 13 residues.

This clonotype was counted at least ten times. V gene TRBV19 combines with J gene TRBJ2-7, with TRBD1 identical over 7 bases. Trimming took 3 bases from V and 3 from J; bases not matched to a gene: 5. CDR3 length: 14 amino acids. Germline values: CDR1 LNHDA, CDR2 SQIVND (reference sequence). The chain's CDR3 is CASSMGTAIYEQYF. CDR3 nucleotide sequence: TGTGCCAGTAGTATGGGGACAGCTATCTACGAGCAGTACTTC.

As to this clonotype: The conserved phenylalanine or tryptophan is not found at the CDR3 terminus, so this likely reflects a read error. The DNA is left out, because the CDR3 cannot be placed on it with certainty; the CDR3 is given as TCRdb lists it. The CDR3 protein is CSARDGTSMS. This sequence joins TRBV20-1 and TRBJ1-6. From germline, CDR1 is DFQATT and CDR2 SNEGSKA (reference sequence). The CDR3 is 10 amino acids in total, end residues counted.

This chain uses TRBV20-1 with TRBJ2-5; D may be TRBD1 or TRBD2 (5 bases each). V lost 5 bases, J lost 1 base, and 23 bases lay in between. The CDR3 covers 17 residues. Germline CDR1 and CDR2: DFQATT and SNEGSKA (reference sequence). The CDR3 loop is CSADDIRGAKIQETQYF. The CDR3 DNA reads TGCAGTGCTGACGACATACGAGGGGCGAAGATCCAAGAGACCCAGTACTTC.

This clonotype was counted many times. The junction departs from the called germline gene at one end, perhaps through a read error. The rearrangement links TRBV7-7 to TRBJ2-5, with TRBD2 identical over 8 bases. Germline assignment: CDR1 SSHAT and CDR2 FNYEAQ (reference sequence). CDR3 length: 13 residues. The CDR3 region is CASSFSGGETQYF. In DNA, the CDR3 is TGTGCTAGCAGCTTCAGCGGGGGTGAGACCCAGTACTTC. The full variable domain, completed using reference TRBV7-7 and TRBJ2-5, is GAGVSQSPRYKVTKRGQDVTLRCDPISSHATLYWYQQALGQGPEFLTYFNYEAQPDKSGLPSDRFSAERPEGSISTLTIQRTEQRDSAMYRCASSFSGGETQYFGPGTRLLVL.